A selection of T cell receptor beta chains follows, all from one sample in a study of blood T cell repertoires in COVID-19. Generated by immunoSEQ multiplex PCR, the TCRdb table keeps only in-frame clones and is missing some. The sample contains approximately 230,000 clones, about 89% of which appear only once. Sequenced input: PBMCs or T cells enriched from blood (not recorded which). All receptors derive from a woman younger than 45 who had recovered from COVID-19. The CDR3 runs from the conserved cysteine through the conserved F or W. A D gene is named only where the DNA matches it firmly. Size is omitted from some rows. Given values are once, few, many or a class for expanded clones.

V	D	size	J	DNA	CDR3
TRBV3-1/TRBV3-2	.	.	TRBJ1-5	TGTGCCAGCAGCCAAGGCCCTGGGGGGCAGCCCCAGCATTTT	CASSQGPGGQPQHF
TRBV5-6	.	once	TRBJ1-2	TGTGCCAGCAGCTTGGATCAGGGCTATGGCTACACCTTC	CASSLDQGYGYTF
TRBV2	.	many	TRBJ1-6	TGTGCCAGCAGGCGAACGGGTGTCAATAATTCACCCCTCCACTTT	CASRRTGVNNSPLHF
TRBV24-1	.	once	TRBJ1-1	TGTGCCACCAGTGACAGGGGAAACCCCGAAGCTTTCTTT	CATSDRGNPEAFF
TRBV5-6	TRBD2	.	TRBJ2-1	TGTGCCAGCAGCCCGAGCGGGACTAGCGGGGTCCTACAGCAGTTCTTC	CASSPSGTSGVLQQFF
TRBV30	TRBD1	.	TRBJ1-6	TGTGCCTGGAGGGACAGGGTGAATTCACCCCTCCACTTT	CAWRDRVNSPLHF
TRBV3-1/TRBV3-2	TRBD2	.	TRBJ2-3	TGTGCCAGCAGCCCCAACGGACTAGCGGGAGGGGGCACAGATACGCAGTATTTT	CASSPNGLAGGGTDTQYF
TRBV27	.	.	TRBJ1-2	TGTGCCAGCAGTTTATCCAGGTCGGGGGGCTACACCTTC	CASSLSRSGGYTF
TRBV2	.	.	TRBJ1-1	TGTGCCAGCAGACGGAACCCGGGCACTGAAGCTTTCTTT	CASRRNPGTEAFF
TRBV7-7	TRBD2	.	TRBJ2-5	TGTGCTAGCAGCTTAGGCGGACTAGCGGGAGGTCGTGCGGAGACCCAGTACTTC	CASSLGGLAGGRAETQYF
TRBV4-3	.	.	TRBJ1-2	TGCGCCAGCAGCCAAGATTTCGCCCAGGCCTATGGCTACACCTTC	CASSQDFAQAYGYTF
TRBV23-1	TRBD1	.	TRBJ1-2	TGCGCCAACTTAGGAGACAGGGGGCATAATGGCTACACCTTC	CANLGDRGHNGYTF
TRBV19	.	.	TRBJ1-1	TGTGCCAGTAGCGATCAGGGTAACACTGAAGCTTTCTTT	CASSDQGNTEAFF
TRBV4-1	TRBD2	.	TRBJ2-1	TGCGCCAGCAGCCAAGTCGAGATAACTAGCGGGAGTCAGTATGAGCAGTTCTTC	CASSQVEITSGSQYEQFF
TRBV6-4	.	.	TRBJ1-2	TGTGCCAGCAGCCCCGGGGTAGCTGGGAACTATGGCTACACCTTC	CASSPGVAGNYGYTF